What follows describes a single T cell receptor (beta chain). Its antigen is currently unknown. The assay was immunoSEQ multiplex PCR, and TCRdb's table has in-frame clones only and misses some. Of 70,000 to 85,000 clones listed, roughly 82% are singletons. This entry belongs to a study of OX40 agonist ivuxolimab in advanced cancers. Study information: The study treated patients with ivuxolimab, an agonistic anti-OX40 (CD134) antibody. Whole-study findings and limits: Low normalized clonal expansion also occurred in some nonresponding patients. The study found that CD8+ T cells averaged more expanded clones than CD4+. Both blood CD4+ and CD8+ T cells showed clonal growth by week 6 at 0.1 to 3.0 mg/kg.

Germline V gives CDR1 SGHTA, CDR2 FQGNSA. Trimming pared 5 bases from V and 4 bases from J, leaving 11 bases between. This CDR3 has 13 residues. The chain couples TRBV7-2 to TRBJ2-5; D is possibly TRBD1 (5 bases). This clonotype was sampled from an adult with an advanced solid tumor such as melanoma, head and neck, liver or kidney cancer. The sequences come from CD4+ or CD8+ T cells sorted from blood, collected in a trial of the OX40 agonist ivuxolimab. CDR3 loop: CASSPTGIETQYF. The CDR3, as DNA: TGTGCCAGCAGCCCCACAGGAATAGAGACCCAGTACTTC.